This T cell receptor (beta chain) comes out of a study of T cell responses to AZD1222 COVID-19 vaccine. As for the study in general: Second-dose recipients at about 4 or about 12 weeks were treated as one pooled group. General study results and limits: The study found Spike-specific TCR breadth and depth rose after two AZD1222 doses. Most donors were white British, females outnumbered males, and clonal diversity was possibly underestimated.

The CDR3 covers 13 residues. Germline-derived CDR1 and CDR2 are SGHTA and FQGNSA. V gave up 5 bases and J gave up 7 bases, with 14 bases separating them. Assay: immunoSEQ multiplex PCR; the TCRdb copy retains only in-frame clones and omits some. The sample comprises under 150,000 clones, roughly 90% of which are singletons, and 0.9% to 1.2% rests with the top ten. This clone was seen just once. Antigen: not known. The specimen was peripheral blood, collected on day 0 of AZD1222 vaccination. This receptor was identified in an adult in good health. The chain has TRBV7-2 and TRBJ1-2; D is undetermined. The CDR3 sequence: CASSPPAEAGYTF. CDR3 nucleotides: TGTGCCAGCAGCCCCCCGGCGGAAGCTGGCTACACCTTC.